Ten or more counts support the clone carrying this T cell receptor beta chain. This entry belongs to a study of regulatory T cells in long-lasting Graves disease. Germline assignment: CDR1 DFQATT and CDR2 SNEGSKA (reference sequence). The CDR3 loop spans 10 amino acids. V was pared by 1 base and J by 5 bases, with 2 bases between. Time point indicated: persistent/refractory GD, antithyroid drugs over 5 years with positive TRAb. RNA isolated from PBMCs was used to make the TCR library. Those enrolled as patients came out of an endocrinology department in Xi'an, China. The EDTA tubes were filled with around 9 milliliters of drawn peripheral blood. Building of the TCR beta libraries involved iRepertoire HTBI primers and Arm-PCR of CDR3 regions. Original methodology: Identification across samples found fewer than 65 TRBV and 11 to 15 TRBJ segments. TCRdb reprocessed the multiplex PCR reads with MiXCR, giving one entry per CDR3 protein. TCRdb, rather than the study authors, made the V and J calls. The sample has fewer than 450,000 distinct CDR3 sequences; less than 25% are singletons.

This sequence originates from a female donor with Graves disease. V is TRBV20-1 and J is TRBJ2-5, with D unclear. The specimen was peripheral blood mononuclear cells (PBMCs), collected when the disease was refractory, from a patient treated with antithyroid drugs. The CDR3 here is CSARVETQYF. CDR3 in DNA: TGCAGTGCTAGAGTGGAGACCCAGTACTTC.